This TCR beta chain was observed in a study of shared clonotypes between healthy human individuals. Study background: The plates for each donor numbered three CD4 naive, three CD4 memory, two CD8 naive and one CD8 memory.

On this clone: Its antigen is unidentified.

The test was conducted at deep level. Profiling relied on immunoSEQ multiplex PCR, and the TCRdb table lists in-frame clones only, not all of them. This sample carries 2 million to 2.5 million clones, around 95% of them seen once, and the ten largest clones take around 0.13%. General study results and limits: How much donors shared clonotypes was expected to be affected by sequencing depth.

V shed 3 bases and J shed 3 bases, with 6 bases lying between them. The CDR3 length is 12 residues. CDR1 SGHTA and CDR2 FQGNSA come from the germline V gene. The chain employs TRBV7-2 and TRBJ2-7; no clear D gene. Specimen: naive CD4+ T cells sorted from blood. As for subset: CD45RA+ positively selected. This receptor was obtained from a man aged 18 to 35 in good health. In DNA, the CDR3 is TGTGCCAGCAGCTTCTCTAACTACGAGCAGTACTTC. This codes for CASSFSNYEQYF.